This paragraph reports one TCR beta chain. Its matching antigen is unknown. V was pared by 0 bases and J by 1 base, with 3 bases of the junction left unmatched. CDR3 length: 16 residues. The germline CDR1 and CDR2 sequences are SGHRS and YFSETQ. Sample-barcoded 5' priming and a J-beta primer mix drove a second PCR of about 7 to 12 cycles. TCRdb analysed the 5' RACE reads with MiXCR anew, one entry per CDR3 protein. The table lists approximately 900,000 distinct CDR3 sequences, 48% of them singletons, with around an eighth in the top ten. These data are taken from a study of blood T cells in healthy people across ages. Study-level findings and limits: The study found TCR beta diversity correlated strongly with naive T cell percentage. Diversity of TCR beta per million T cells declined in a roughly linear way with age.

Sequencing used blood. This clonotype originated in a man aged 25 to 40 in good health. V is TRBV5-1 and J is TRBJ2-5; 10 nucleotides agree with TRBD1. CDR3 DNA sequence: TGCGCCAGCAGCTTGGGACAGGGGGCTGGCCAAGAGACCCAGTACTTC. It is translated as CASSLGQGAGQETQYF.